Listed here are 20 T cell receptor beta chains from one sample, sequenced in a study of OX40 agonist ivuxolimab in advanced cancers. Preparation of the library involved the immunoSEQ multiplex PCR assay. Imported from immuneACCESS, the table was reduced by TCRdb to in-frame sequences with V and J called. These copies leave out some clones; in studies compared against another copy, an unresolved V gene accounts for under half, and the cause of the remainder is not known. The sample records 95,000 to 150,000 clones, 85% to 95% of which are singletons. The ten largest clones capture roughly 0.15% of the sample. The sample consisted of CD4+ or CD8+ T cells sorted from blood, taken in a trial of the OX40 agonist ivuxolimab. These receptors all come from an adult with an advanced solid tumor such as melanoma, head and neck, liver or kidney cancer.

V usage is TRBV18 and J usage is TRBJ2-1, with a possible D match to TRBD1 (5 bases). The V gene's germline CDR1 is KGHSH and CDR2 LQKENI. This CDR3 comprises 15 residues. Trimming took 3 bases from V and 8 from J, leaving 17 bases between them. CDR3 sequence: CASSPFGREGDEQFF. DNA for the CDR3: TGTGCCAGCTCACCCTTCGGCAGGGAAGGGGATGAGCAGTTCTTC.

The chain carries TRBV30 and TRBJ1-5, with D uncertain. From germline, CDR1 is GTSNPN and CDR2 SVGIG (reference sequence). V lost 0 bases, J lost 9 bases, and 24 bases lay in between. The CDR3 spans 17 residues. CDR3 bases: TGTGCCTGGAGTGTACGGTTGGGCGGAGGCTACCAACCGCCCCAGCATTTT. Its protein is CAWSVRLGGGYQPPQHF.

CDR3 nucleotides: TGTGCCAGTAGTGTACAGGGACCGACTTTGGCGTCCGAGCAGTACTTC. Protein product: CASSVQGPTLASEQYF. The V and J genes are TRBV19 and TRBJ2-7; tentatively, D is TRBD1 (6 bases). The CDR3 length is 16 residues. V lost 5 bases to trimming and J lost 6 bases, with 23 bases between them. Germline lookup yields CDR1 LNHDA and CDR2 SQIVND (reference sequence).

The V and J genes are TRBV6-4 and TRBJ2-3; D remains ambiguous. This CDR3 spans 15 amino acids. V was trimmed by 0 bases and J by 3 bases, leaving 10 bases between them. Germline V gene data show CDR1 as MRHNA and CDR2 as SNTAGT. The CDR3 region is CASSDSTRSTDTQYF. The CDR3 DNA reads TGTGCCAGCAGTGACTCGACCAGGTCGACAGATACGCAGTATTTT.

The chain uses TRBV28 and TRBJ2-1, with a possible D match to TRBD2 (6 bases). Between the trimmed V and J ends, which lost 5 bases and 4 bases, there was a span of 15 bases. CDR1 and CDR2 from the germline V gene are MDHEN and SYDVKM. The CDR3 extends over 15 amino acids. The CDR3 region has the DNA TGTGCCAGCAGTCTCCATCCCGCGGGATACAATGAGCAGTTCTTC. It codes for CASSLHPAGYNEQFF.

The chain's CDR3 is CASSWDSNTGELFF. CDR3 in DNA: TGTGCCAGCAGCTGGGACTCGAACACCGGGGAGCTGTTTTTT. The V call is TRBV7-2, the J call TRBJ2-2; D may be TRBD2 (6 bases). CDR1 is SGHTA and CDR2 is FQGNSA in the germline V gene. This CDR3 spans 14 amino acids. The V end lost 4 bases, the J end lost 0 bases, and 6 bases lay between the germline ends.

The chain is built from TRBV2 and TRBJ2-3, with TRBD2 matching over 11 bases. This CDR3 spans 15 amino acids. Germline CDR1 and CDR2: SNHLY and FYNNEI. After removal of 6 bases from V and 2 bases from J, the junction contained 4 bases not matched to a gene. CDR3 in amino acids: CASRGTSGHTDTQYF. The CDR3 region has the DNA TGTGCCAGCAGAGGGACTAGCGGCCACACAGATACGCAGTATTTT.

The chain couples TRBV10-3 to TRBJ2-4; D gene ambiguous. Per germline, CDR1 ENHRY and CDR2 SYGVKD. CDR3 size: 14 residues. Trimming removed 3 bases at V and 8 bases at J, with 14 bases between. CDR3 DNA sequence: TGTGCCATCAGTGAAGGTCCAGGTCTTGACATTCAGTACTTC. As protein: CAISEGPGLDIQYF.

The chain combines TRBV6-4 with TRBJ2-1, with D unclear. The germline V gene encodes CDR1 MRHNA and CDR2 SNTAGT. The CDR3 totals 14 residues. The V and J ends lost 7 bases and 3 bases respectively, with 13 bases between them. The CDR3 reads CASIQPKHYNEQFF. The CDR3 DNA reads TGTGCCAGCATTCAACCCAAACACTACAATGAGCAGTTCTTC.

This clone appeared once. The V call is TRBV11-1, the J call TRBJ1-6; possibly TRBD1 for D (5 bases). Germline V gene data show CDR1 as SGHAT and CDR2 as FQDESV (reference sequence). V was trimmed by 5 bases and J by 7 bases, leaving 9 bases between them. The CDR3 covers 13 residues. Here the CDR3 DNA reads TGTGCCAGCAGCCCGCAGGGAAATTCACCCCTCCACTTT. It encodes CASSPQGNSPLHF.

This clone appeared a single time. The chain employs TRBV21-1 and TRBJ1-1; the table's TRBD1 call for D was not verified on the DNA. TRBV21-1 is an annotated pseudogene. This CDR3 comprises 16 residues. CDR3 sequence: CASSKPTGQGNTEAFF. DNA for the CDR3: TGTGCCAGCAGCAAGCCGACGGGACAGGGAAACACTGAAGCTTTCTTT.

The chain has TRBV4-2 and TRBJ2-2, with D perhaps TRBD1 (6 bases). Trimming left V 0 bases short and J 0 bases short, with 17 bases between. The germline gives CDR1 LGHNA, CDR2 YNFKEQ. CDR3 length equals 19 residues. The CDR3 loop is CASSQDQGIASPNTGELFF. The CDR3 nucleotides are TGTGCCAGCAGCCAAGATCAGGGGATAGCCTCCCCGAACACCGGGGAGCTGTTTTTT.

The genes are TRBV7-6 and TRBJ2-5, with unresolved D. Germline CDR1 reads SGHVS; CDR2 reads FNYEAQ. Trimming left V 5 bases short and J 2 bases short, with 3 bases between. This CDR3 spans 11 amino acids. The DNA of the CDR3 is TGTGCCAGCAGCGTACAAGAGACCCAGTACTTC. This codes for CASSVQETQYF.

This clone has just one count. CDR3 in amino acids: CASSLIGQETQYF. CDR3 in DNA: TGTGCCAGCAGCTTAATCGGACAAGAGACCCAGTACTTC. J is TRBJ2-5 and V is TRBV11-2; D gene uncertain. Germline lookup yields CDR1 SGHAT and CDR2 FQNNGV. There are 13 residues in the CDR3. The V end was cut by 2 bases, the J end by 2 bases, with 6 bases between.

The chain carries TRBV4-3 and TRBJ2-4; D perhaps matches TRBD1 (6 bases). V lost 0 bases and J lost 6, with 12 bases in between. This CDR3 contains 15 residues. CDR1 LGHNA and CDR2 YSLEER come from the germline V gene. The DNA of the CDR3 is TGCGCCAGCAGCCAAGATAAACAGGGAACAAACATTCAGTACTTC. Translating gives CASSQDKQGTNIQYF.

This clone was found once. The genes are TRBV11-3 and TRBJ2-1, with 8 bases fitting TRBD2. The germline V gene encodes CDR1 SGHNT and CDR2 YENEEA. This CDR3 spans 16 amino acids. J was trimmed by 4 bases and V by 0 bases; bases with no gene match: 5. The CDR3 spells CASSLDLGGGYNEQFF. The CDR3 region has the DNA TGTGCCAGCAGCTTAGATCTTGGCGGGGGGTACAATGAGCAGTTCTTC.

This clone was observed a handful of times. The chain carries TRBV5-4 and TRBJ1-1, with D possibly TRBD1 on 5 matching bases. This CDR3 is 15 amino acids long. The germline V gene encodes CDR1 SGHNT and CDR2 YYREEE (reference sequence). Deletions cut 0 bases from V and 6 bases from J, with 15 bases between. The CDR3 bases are TGTGCCAGCAGCTTGGCGGGAGGGGCCCTCCCTGAAGCTTTCTTT. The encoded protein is CASSLAGGALPEAFF.

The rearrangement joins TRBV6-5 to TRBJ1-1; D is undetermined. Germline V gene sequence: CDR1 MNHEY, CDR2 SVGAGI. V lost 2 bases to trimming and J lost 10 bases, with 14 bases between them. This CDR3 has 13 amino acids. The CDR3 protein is CASSYGPGAAAFF. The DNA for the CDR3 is TGTGCCAGCAGTTACGGTCCGGGAGCCGCAGCTTTCTTT.

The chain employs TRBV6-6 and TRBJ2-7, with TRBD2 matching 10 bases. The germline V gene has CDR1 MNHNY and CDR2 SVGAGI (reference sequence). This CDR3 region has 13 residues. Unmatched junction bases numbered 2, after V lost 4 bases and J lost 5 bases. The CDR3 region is CASSSSGSNEQYF. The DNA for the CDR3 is TGTGCCAGCAGTTCTAGCGGGAGCAACGAGCAGTACTTC.

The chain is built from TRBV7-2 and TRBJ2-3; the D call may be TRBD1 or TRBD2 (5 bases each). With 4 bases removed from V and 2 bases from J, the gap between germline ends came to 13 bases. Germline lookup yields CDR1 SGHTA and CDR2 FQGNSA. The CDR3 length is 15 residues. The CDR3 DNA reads TGTGCCAGCAGCTCTCATCGGGGCCACACAGATACGCAGTATTTT. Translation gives CASSSHRGHTDTQYF.